Each of the 18 T cell receptor beta chains below was sequenced from the same sample in a study of Siglec-9 on CD8 T cells in melanoma. TCRdb keeps only in-frame clones here, not all; method: immunoSEQ multiplex PCR. The data show over 30,000 clones, about 80% seen once. Input material: Siglec-9- CD8+ T cells sorted from blood. The receptors here all came from a human donor in good health.

This chain uses TRBV13 with TRBJ2-2, with TRBD2 matching 13 bases. Trimming cost V 5 bases and J 5 bases; bases outside gene matches: 8. The CDR3 loop spans 17 amino acids. Per the germline V gene, CDR1 is PRHDT and CDR2 is FYEKMQ (reference sequence). The CDR3 coding sequence is TGTGCCAGCAGCCGTGGACTAGCGGGAGTTCGGACCGGGGAGCTGTTTTTT. Encoded protein: CASSRGLAGVRTGELFF.

The chain employs TRBV13 and TRBJ1-1; tentative D call: TRBD1 (5 bases). The CDR3 has 12 amino acids. V lost 3 bases and J 7 bases, leaving 9 bases between the germline ends. CDR1 and CDR2 from the germline V gene are PRHDT and FYEKMQ (reference sequence). This chain's CDR3 is CASSFGGREAFF. In DNA, the CDR3 is TGTGCCAGCAGCTTTGGGGGACGTGAAGCTTTCTTT.

The J gene is TRBJ1-5, the V gene TRBV7-6; no clear D. Germline V lookup: CDR1 SGHVS, CDR2 FNYEAQ. The CDR3 consists of 17 residues. Trimming stripped 0 bases from V and 0 bases from J, with 12 bases between. CDR3 in amino acids: CASSLALGPDSNQPQHF. The CDR3, as DNA: TGTGCCAGCAGCTTAGCGCTCGGACCCGATAGCAATCAGCCCCAGCATTTT. The full variable domain, its missing parts supplied by reference TRBV7-6 and TRBJ1-5, is GAGVSQSPRYKVTKRGQDVALRCDPISGHVSLYWYRQALGQGPEFLTYFNYEAQQDKSGLPNDRFSAERPEGSISTLTIQRTEQRDSAMYRCASSLALGPDSNQPQHFGDGTRLSIL.

This chain links TRBV19 with TRBJ2-7; possibly TRBD1 for D (8 bases). CDR1 LNHDA and CDR2 SQIVND come from the germline V gene (reference sequence). The CDR3 runs to 16 residues. Between the trimmed V and J ends, which lost 5 bases and 5 bases, there was a span of 22 bases. CDR3 sequence reads: CASSGSGDRHYHEQYF. The CDR3 nucleotides are TGTGCCAGTAGTGGAAGCGGGGACAGGCATTACCACGAGCAGTACTTC.

The rearrangement uses TRBV27 and TRBJ2-7; D unresolved. The CDR3 is made up of 13 amino acids. Per the germline V gene, CDR1 is MNHEY and CDR2 is SMNVEV (reference sequence). V lost 6 bases to trimming and J lost 3 bases, with 12 bases between them. CDR3 loop: CASRNPGFYEQYF. CDR3 nucleotides: TGTGCCAGCAGGAACCCCGGGTTCTACGAGCAGTACTTC.

The chain joins TRBV4-1 to TRBJ2-7; D may match TRBD1 or TRBD2 (5 bases each). CDR1 is MGHRA and CDR2 is YSYEKL in the germline V gene. The CDR3 sequence is 16 residues long. Deletions cut 4 bases from V and 6 bases from J, with 22 bases between. CDR3: CASSPDRTGTVSEQYF. The CDR3 nucleotides read TGCGCCAGCAGCCCCGACCGAACCGGGACGGTCTCCGAGCAGTACTTC.

This clone was seen just once. The V and J genes are TRBV15 and TRBJ1-5; TRBD1 aligns across 7 bases. With V trimmed by 5 bases and J by 6 bases, 7 bases remained unmatched. CDR1 LNHNV and CDR2 YYDKDF come from the germline V gene (reference sequence). This CDR3 region has 14 residues. CDR3 in amino acids: CATSLDRRRQPQHF. In DNA form, the CDR3 reads TGTGCCACCAGCCTGGACAGGCGGCGTCAGCCCCAGCATTTT.

This clone was recorded only once. The chain recombines TRBV4-1 with TRBJ2-2, with D hard to call. Germline V gene lookup returns CDR1 MGHRA and CDR2 YSYEKL. Trimming stripped 10 bases from V and 1 base from J, with 19 bases between. The CDR3 loop spans 16 amino acids. The DNA of the CDR3 is TGCGCCACCGCCGAGGTGCCGGGTAGGAACACCGGGGAGCTGTTTTTT. It yields the protein CATAEVPGRNTGELFF.

V gene TRBV7-9 combines with J gene TRBJ1-2; 7 positions match TRBD1. Trimming at V came to 2 bases and at J to 2 bases, leaving 5 bases not matched to a gene. Germline V gene lookup returns CDR1 SEHNR and CDR2 FQNEAQ (reference sequence). This CDR3 has 15 residues. The CDR3 is CASSLTATGNYGYTF. The CDR3, as DNA: TGTGCCAGCAGCTTAACGGCGACAGGGAACTATGGCTACACCTTC.

This chain connects TRBV9 to TRBJ1-1; TRBD1 matches at 7 bases. This CDR3 has 14 amino acids. The junction had 3 bases not matched to a gene; V was cut back by 3 bases and J by 1 base. Germline V gene sequence: CDR1 SGDLS, CDR2 YYNGEE. CDR3 protein: CASSEGAWNTEAFF. DNA of the CDR3: TGTGCCAGCAGCGAGGGGGCATGGAACACTGAAGCTTTCTTT.

V is TRBV5-1 and J is TRBJ1-2; 7 bases map to TRBD1. The CDR3 has 16 residues. Trimming removed 6 bases from V and 4 bases from J; junction bases left unmatched: 15. Germline values: CDR1 SGHRS, CDR2 YFSETQ. CDR3: CASTPTGGGIVYGYTF. Here the CDR3 DNA reads TGCGCCAGCACCCCCACGGGAGGGGGCATAGTCTATGGCTACACCTTC.

The V and J genes are TRBV27 and TRBJ2-3; TRBD2 agrees at 7 bases. This CDR3 is built from 15 residues. V lost 5 bases and J lost 5; bases outside the gene matches: 10. Germline-derived CDR1 and CDR2 are MNHEY and SMNVEV (reference sequence). CDR3 DNA sequence: TGTGCCAGCAGTCTGTATACGGGAGGCGTAGATACGCAGTATTTT. It specifies CASSLYTGGVDTQYF.

This CDR3 is CASSSPGVNTEAFF. CDR3 coding DNA: TGTGCCAGCAGTTCCCCGGGAGTTAACACTGAAGCTTTCTTT. The chain recombines TRBV7-9 with TRBJ1-1; D is unresolved. Between the trimmed V and J ends, which lost 6 bases and 2 bases, there was a span of 13 bases. The CDR3 has 14 residues. Germline CDR1 SEHNR, CDR2 FQNEAQ (reference sequence).

The chain couples TRBV28 to TRBJ2-5; 10 bases are a match to TRBD2. Germline assignment: CDR1 MDHEN and CDR2 SYDVKM. V shed 6 bases, J shed 4 bases, and the junction held 20 bases outside the gene matches. The CDR3 length is 19 residues. This CDR3 is CASSTPFWGAGGPGETQYF. The DNA of the CDR3 is TGTGCCAGCAGCACTCCTTTTTGGGGAGCGGGAGGGCCCGGAGAGACCCAGTACTTC.

The chain carries TRBV7-2 and TRBJ2-7, with 9 bases lining up with TRBD2. The length of the CDR3 is 16 residues. V gave up 1 base and J gave up 5 bases; unmatched junction bases: 9. CDR1 SGHTA and CDR2 FQGNSA come from the germline V gene. The CDR3 DNA is TGTGCCAGCAGCTTAGTTTTAGCGGGAGAATCGCACGAGCAGTACTTC. This encodes CASSLVLAGESHEQYF.

The gene calls are TRBV6-4 and TRBJ2-3; tentative D call: TRBD1 (5 bases). Trimming pared 3 bases from V and 0 bases from J, leaving 10 bases between. The length of the CDR3 is 15 residues. CDR1 is MRHNA, CDR2 SNTAGT, per germline. The CDR3 here is CASSDGAASTDTQYF. The DNA of the CDR3 is TGTGCCAGCAGTGATGGGGCGGCGAGCACAGATACGCAGTATTTT.

J is TRBJ2-5 and V is TRBV27; D is ambiguous. Germline assignment: CDR1 MNHEY and CDR2 SMNVEV (reference sequence). V was cut by 8 bases and J by 1 base, with 11 bases left in between. The CDR3 is 13 amino acids. The CDR3: CASSYAIQETQYF. CDR3 coding DNA: TGTGCCAGCTCCTATGCAATCCAAGAGACCCAGTACTTC.

The chain joins TRBV5-6 to TRBJ1-6; no reliable D call. V dropped 4 bases and J dropped 12 bases, with 14 bases sitting between them. The CDR3 runs to 13 residues. Germline V gene lookup returns CDR1 SGHDT and CDR2 YYEEEE. DNA for the CDR3: TGTGCCAGCAGCCAGACGCCCTCGGGACCCCTCCACTTT. Translation: CASSQTPSGPLHF.